The sample holds many counts of the clone carrying this TCR beta chain. This entry belongs to a study of blood T cells in healthy people across ages. This CDR3 has 12 amino acids. Trimming cost V 4 bases and J 5 bases, with 8 bases left between them. Germline V gene sequence: CDR1 LGHDT, CDR2 YNNKEL (reference sequence). Next came a second PCR, run for about 6 to 11 cycles, which used a sample-barcoded 5' primer along with a J-beta primer mix. TCRdb re-derived calls from the 5' RACE reads in MiXCR, one entry per CDR3 protein. The sample consists of 600,000 or so distinct CDR3 sequences, about 30% of them appearing once.

Specimen: blood. This sequence was found in an elderly woman in good health. This chain connects TRBV3-1 to TRBJ2-5, with D hard to call. CDR3 DNA sequence: TGTGCCAGCAGCCCCGTCGACGAGACCCAGTACTTC. This codes for CASSPVDETQYF.